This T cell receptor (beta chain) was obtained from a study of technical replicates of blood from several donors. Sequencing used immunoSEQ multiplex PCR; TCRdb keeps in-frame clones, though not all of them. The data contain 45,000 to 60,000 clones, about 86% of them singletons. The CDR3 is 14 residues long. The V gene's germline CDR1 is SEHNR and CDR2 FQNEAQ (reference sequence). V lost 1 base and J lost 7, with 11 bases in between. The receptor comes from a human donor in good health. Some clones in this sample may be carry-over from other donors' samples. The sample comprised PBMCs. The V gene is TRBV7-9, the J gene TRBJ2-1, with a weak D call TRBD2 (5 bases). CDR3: CASSLGGGLNEQFF. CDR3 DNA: TGTGCCAGCAGCTTAGGCGGAGGTCTAAATGAGCAGTTCTTC. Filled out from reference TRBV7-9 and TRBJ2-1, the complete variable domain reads DTGVSQNPRHKITKRGQNVTFRCDPISEHNRLYWYRQTLGQGPEFLTYFQNEAQLEKSRLLSDRFSAERPKGSFSTLEIQRTEQGDSAMYLCASSLGGGLNEQFFGPGTRLTVL.